Listed here is a single T cell receptor (beta chain). V lost 0 bases, J lost 7 bases, and 18 bases lay in between. The CDR3 is 16 residues long. Per the germline V gene, CDR1 is KGHSH and CDR2 is LQKENI. This sample is part of a study of shared clonotypes between healthy human individuals. Assay execution proceeded at the deep level. Profiled with immunoSEQ multiplex PCR; TCRdb holds only in-frame clones, not every one. The sample holds 500,000 to 550,000 clones; more than 95% are singletons and the top ten take 0.05% to 0.07%. This TCR came from a woman aged 25 to 39 in good health. V is TRBV18 and J is TRBJ1-1; TRBD1 might be the D (6 bases). The sequenced material came from naive CD4+ T cells sorted from blood. Subset: CD45RA+ positively selected. The CDR3: CASSPPGGAGSLEAFF. The CDR3 DNA reads as TGTGCCAGCTCACCACCGGGGGGCGCGGGCTCGCTTGAAGCTTTCTTT.